The rows below give T cell receptor beta chains drawn from one sample of a study of T cell responses to AZD1222 COVID-19 vaccine. Assay: immunoSEQ multiplex PCR; the TCRdb copy retains only in-frame clones and omits some. Seen here are approximately 89,000 clones, approximately 90% observed once, and the top ten hold about 5%. Sequenced material: peripheral blood, taken 28 days after the second AZD1222 dose. These receptor sequences come from an adult who received the AZD1222 COVID-19 vaccine. Each CDR3 is given with its conserved first and last residue. The order of the fields is clone size, V gene, D gene, J gene, CDR3 protein, CDR3 DNA. A D gene is named only where the DNA matches it firmly. For some rows the clone size is stated as once, few or many, or as a class when expanded; others skip it.

NA	TRBV7-2	TRBD1	TRBJ2-1	CASSLVGTGGLYNEQFF	TGTGCCAGCAGCTTAGTGGGGACAGGGGGCCTCTACAATGAGCAGTTCTTC
NA	TRBV18	NA	TRBJ1-1	CASSSGLNTEAFF	TGTGCCAGCTCATCAGGATTGAACACTGAAGCTTTCTTT
NA	TRBV6-6	NA	TRBJ1-4	CASIREATNEKLFF	TGTGCCAGCATAAGGGAAGCAACTAATGAAAAACTGTTTTTT
NA	TRBV5-6	NA	TRBJ1-3	CASSFGVSSGNTIYF	TGTGCCAGCAGCTTTGGAGTTAGCTCTGGAAACACCATATATTTT
NA	TRBV6-2/TRBV6-3	NA	TRBJ2-5	CASSYSIGDQETQYF	TGTGCCAGCAGTTACTCGATAGGGGATCAAGAGACCCAGTACTTC
NA	TRBV2	NA	TRBJ1-2	CASRQGLHPYGYTF	TGTGCCAGCAGACAGGGCCTTCATCCCTATGGCTACACCTTC
NA	TRBV10-1	NA	TRBJ2-5	CASSEGALPQYF	TGCGCCAGCAGTGAGGGGGCACTCCCCCAGTACTTC
NA	TRBV6-2/TRBV6-3	TRBD2	TRBJ2-7	CASSSGTSGSSYEQYF	TGTGCCAGCAGTAGCGGGACTAGCGGGTCTTCCTACGAGCAGTACTTC
NA	TRBV30	NA	TRBJ1-3	CAWTLWTTGNTIYF	TGTGCCTGGACTCTTTGGACAACCGGAAACACCATATATTTT
NA	TRBV2	TRBD2	TRBJ2-7	CASSELAESYEQYF	TGTGCCAGCAGTGAACTAGCGGAAAGTTACGAGCAGTACTTC
NA	TRBV2	NA	TRBJ1-3	CASSETGYGNTIYF	TGTGCCAGCAGTGAAACTGGGTATGGAAACACCATATATTTT
NA	TRBV7-9	NA	TRBJ2-1	CASRITNEQFF	TGTGCCAGCAGAATAACCAATGAGCAGTTCTTC
NA	TRBV15	TRBD1	TRBJ1-3	CATSQDRFSGNTIYF	TGTGCCACCAGCCAGGACAGGTTCTCTGGAAACACCATATATTTT
NA	TRBV28	NA	TRBJ1-4	CASSLEARGMFF	TGTGCCAGCAGCCTTGAGGCCAGGGGAATGTTTTTT
NA	TRBV19	TRBD2	TRBJ2-5	CASSIGWGGETQYF	TGTGCCAGTAGTATAGGATGGGGGGGAGAGACCCAGTACTTC
NA	TRBV25-1	TRBD2	TRBJ2-3	CASSGPRGGWTAADTQYF	TGTGCCAGCAGTGGTCCCCGCGGGGGTTGGACCGCGGCAGATACGCAGTATTTT
NA	TRBV2	TRBD1	TRBJ1-2	CASGDREVAGYTF	TGTGCCAGCGGGGACAGGGAGGTCGCTGGCTACACCTTC
NA	TRBV15	NA	TRBJ1-1	CATSRDRELAEAFF	TGTGCCACCAGCAGAGATCGGGAGCTGGCCGAAGCTTTCTTT
few	TRBV5-8	NA	TRBJ1-1	CASSAAGTPNTEAFF	TGTGCCAGCAGCGCCGCCGGGACACCGAACACTGAAGCTTTCTTT
NA	TRBV5-1	NA	TRBJ2-1	CASSLLSTGQGNEQFF	TGCGCCAGCAGCTTGTTGAGTACTGGGCAGGGCAATGAGCAGTTCTTC
NA	TRBV6-2/TRBV6-3	TRBD1	TRBJ1-4	CASSLDRTNEKLFF	TGTGCCAGCAGTTTGGACAGGACGAATGAAAAACTGTTTTTT
NA	TRBV6-5	NA	TRBJ1-3	CASSYGGEGNTIYF	TGTGCCAGCAGTTACGGAGGGGAAGGAAACACCATATATTTT
NA	TRBV5-5	TRBD1	TRBJ1-1	CASSLARTGGSRNTEAFF	TGTGCCAGCAGCTTGGCCCGGACAGGGGGGTCTCGGAACACTGAAGCTTTCTTT
NA	TRBV19	NA	TRBJ2-3	CASSIDLSVTDTQYF	TGTGCCAGTAGTATAGATCTGAGCGTCACAGATACGCAGTATTTT
few	TRBV28	NA	TRBJ1-1	CASSQGAPQRAFF	TGTGCCAGCAGCCAAGGGGCTCCCCAAAGAGCTTTCTTT
NA	TRBV7-9	TRBD1	TRBJ1-2	CASSSSGDSRGGYTF	TGTGCCAGCAGCTCTTCTGGGGACAGCCGGGGTGGCTACACCTTC
NA	TRBV7-3	NA	TRBJ1-2	CASSLSENRALTF	TGTGCCAGCAGCCTGTCGGAGAACAGGGCCCTCACCTTC
NA	TRBV14	NA	TRBJ2-7	CASSQAYTYEQYF	TGTGCCAGCAGCCAAGCATACACCTACGAGCAGTACTTC
NA	TRBV3-1/TRBV3-2	NA	TRBJ1-2	CASNSGSYGYTF	TGTGCCAGCAATTCGGGTAGCTATGGCTACACCTTC
once	TRBV5-1	TRBD2	TRBJ2-7	CASSLVAGGSEQYF	TGCGCCAGCAGCTTGGTAGCGGGGGGATCCGAGCAGTACTTC
NA	TRBV11-2	NA	TRBJ1-2	CASTTGTAGEGYTF	TGTGCCAGCACTACCGGGACTGCCGGGGAGGGCTACACCTTC
NA	TRBV11-3	NA	TRBJ2-1	CASSSTAGSNEQFF	TGTGCCAGCAGCTCCACGGCGGGCAGCAATGAGCAGTTCTTC
NA	TRBV30	TRBD1	TRBJ2-3	CAWMRTGLRNTQYF	TGTGCCTGGATGAGGACAGGGCTTAGGAATACGCAGTATTTT
NA	TRBV9	NA	TRBJ1-5	CASSVVQFHSNQPQHF	TGTGCCAGCAGCGTAGTACAGTTTCATAGCAATCAGCCCCAGCATTTT
once	TRBV9	TRBD1	TRBJ2-5	CASTMGQGRAETQYF	TGTGCCAGCACCATGGGACAGGGGAGGGCGGAGACCCAGTACTTC
NA	TRBV10-3	NA	TRBJ2-3	CAIREGGIDTQYF	TGTGCCATCAGGGAGGGGGGGATAGATACGCAGTATTTT
NA	TRBV4-3	NA	TRBJ1-5	CASSSGTSNQPQHF	TGCGCCAGCAGCTCGGGGACTAGCAATCAGCCCCAGCATTTT
NA	TRBV2	NA	TRBJ2-2	CASSPRGQSELFF	TGTGCCAGCAGTCCACGGGGACAATCGGAGCTGTTTTTT
NA	TRBV27	NA	TRBJ1-5	CASSLTGQVQPQHF	TGTGCCAGCAGTCTGACAGGTCAGGTTCAGCCCCAGCATTTT
NA	TRBV10-1	NA	TRBJ1-1	CASRAGQLNTEAFF	TGCGCCAGCAGGGCAGGACAACTGAACACTGAAGCTTTCTTT
NA	TRBV19	NA	TRBJ1-2	CASSTRVAGYTF	TGTGCCAGTAGTACCCGAGTGGCCGGCTACACCTTC
NA	TRBV5-1	NA	TRBJ1-1	CASSFSSGSADTEAFF	TGCGCCAGCAGCTTTTCCTCGGGCTCCGCGGACACTGAAGCTTTCTTT
NA	TRBV18	NA	TRBJ1-5	CASSRDDTNNQPPQHF	TGTGCCAGCTCCCGGGACGACACTAACAATCAGCCCCCCCAGCATTTT
NA	TRBV28	TRBD1	TRBJ1-1	CASRFSGGATEAFF	TGTGCCAGCAGATTTTCAGGGGGCGCCACTGAAGCTTTCTTT
NA	TRBV19	NA	TRBJ2-3	CASSIGVGRGTDTQYF	TGTGCCAGTAGTATAGGGGTTGGGCGGGGCACAGATACGCAGTATTTT
NA	TRBV19	NA	TRBJ1-5	CASSILRGSNQPQHF	TGTGCCAGTAGTATATTGAGGGGTAGCAATCAGCCCCAGCATTTT
NA	TRBV7-6	TRBD1	TRBJ1-1	CASSLAAGGNTEAFF	TGTGCCAGCAGCTTAGCGGCAGGGGGGAACACTGAAGCTTTCTTT
once	TRBV13	NA	TRBJ1-6	CASSLGLVWAPDNSPLHF	TGTGCCAGCAGCTTAGGCCTAGTTTGGGCCCCGGATAATTCACCCCTCCACTTT